The 27 T cell receptor beta chains in this list originate from one sample, sequenced in a study of patients and donors after allogeneic stem cell transplantation. MiXCR, run by TCRdb on the RT-PCR reads, gives a single entry per CDR3 protein. The sample yields 200,000 to 250,000 distinct CDR3 sequences, roughly 14% seen once. Sample: blood, either unsorted or a sorted T cell fraction (not recorded which). The source is a human donor who was either an allogeneic HSCT recipient or a stem cell or donor lymphocyte infusion donor (not recorded which). It is not recorded whose cells these are; they may come from a transplant donor.

This clonotype appeared many times. Here the CDR3 reads CASSAGLGLNEQFF. The CDR3 nucleotides read TGTGCCAGCAGCGCTGGACTAGGTTTGAATGAGCAGTTCTTC. The chain has TRBV11-2 and TRBJ2-1; 7 bases agree with TRBD2. CDR1 is SGHAT, CDR2 FQNNGV, per germline. CDR3 size: 14 residues. Trimming cost V 5 bases and J 7 bases; bases outside gene matches: 8. The full variable domain, in which reference TRBV11-2 and TRBJ2-1 provide the parts outside the CDR3, is EAGVAQSPRYKIIEKRQSVAFWCNPISGHATLYWYQQILGQGPKLLIQFQNNGVVDDSQLPKDRFSAERLKGVDSTLKIQPAKLEDSAVYLCASSAGLGLNEQFFGPGTRLTVL.

The rearrangement uses TRBV18 and TRBJ1-2; D might be TRBD1 (5 bases). CDR1 is KGHSH and CDR2 is LQKENI in the germline V gene. CDR3 length: 13 residues. V lost 4 bases, J lost 8 bases, and 14 bases lay in between. DNA of the CDR3: TGTGCCAGCTCACTCTACCAGGGTGAAGGCTACACCTTC. This encodes CASSLYQGEGYTF.

This chain joins TRBV20-1 and TRBJ2-1; 8 bases line up with TRBD2. CDR1 DFQATT and CDR2 SNEGSKA come from the germline V gene (reference sequence). This CDR3 contains 16 residues. The trim removed 0 bases at V and 4 bases at J, leaving 8 bases unmatched. CDR3: CSARESSGRTYNEQFF. CDR3 bases: TGCAGTGCTAGAGAATCCAGCGGGAGAACTTACAATGAGCAGTTCTTC.

This clonotype has ten or more counts. V usage is TRBV7-2 and J usage is TRBJ2-3, with D perhaps TRBD1 (6 bases). Germline V gene sequence: CDR1 SGHTA, CDR2 FQGNSA. Trimming cost V 2 bases and J 4 bases, with 13 bases left between them. The CDR3 is 15 residues long. For the CDR3, the DNA is TGTGCCAGCAGCTTATCCGGACAGAGAGCAGATACGCAGTATTTT. Protein: CASSLSGQRADTQYF. Full variable domain (remainder filled in from reference TRBV7-2 and TRBJ2-3): GAGVSQSPSNKVTEKGKDVELRCDPISGHTALYWYRQSLGQGLEFLIYFQGNSAPDKSGLPSDRFSAERTGGSVSTLTIQRTQQEDSAVYLCASSLSGQRADTQYFGPGTRLTVL.

This clonotype was recorded many times. The V gene is TRBV21-1, the J gene TRBJ2-1; the table assigns TRBD2, which was not confirmed against the DNA. TRBV21-1 is described as a pseudogene. This CDR3 has 14 amino acids. The CDR3 spells CASSKLGTYNEQFF. The CDR3 nucleotides are TGTGCCAGCAGCAAACTCGGGACTTACAATGAGCAGTTCTTC.

This clonotype has a handful of counts. The chain is built from TRBV11-2 and TRBJ1-1; D possibly corresponds to TRBD1 (6 bases). The ends were cut back, 5 bases at V and 2 bases at J, with 21 bases in the middle. Looked up from germline, CDR1 is SGHAT and CDR2 is FQNNGV. CDR3 length equals 17 residues. CDR3 nucleotide sequence: TGTGCCAGCAGCCTACTGGGCAGGGGACGCGGCAACACTGAAGCTTTCTTT. Residues: CASSLLGRGRGNTEAFF. Complete variable domain (other parts from reference TRBV11-2 and TRBJ1-1): EAGVAQSPRYKIIEKRQSVAFWCNPISGHATLYWYQQILGQGPKLLIQFQNNGVVDDSQLPKDRFSAERLKGVDSTLKIQPAKLEDSAVYLCASSLLGRGRGNTEAFFGQGTRLTVV.

The chain couples TRBV3-1 to TRBJ2-2, with 8 nucleotides matching TRBD2. The length of the CDR3 is 17 residues. V was clipped by 4 bases and J by 0 bases; unmatched bases: 7. CDR1 is LGHDT, CDR2 YNNKEL, per germline (reference sequence). The CDR3 DNA is TGTGCCAGCAGCCGAGCCGGGGGACTAGCGAACACCGGGGAGCTGTTTTTT. Amino acids: CASSRAGGLANTGELFF.

The sample holds a few counts of this clonotype. The chain joins TRBV20-1 to TRBJ2-3; D ambiguous. The germline V gene has CDR1 DFQATT and CDR2 SNEGSKA (reference sequence). The V gene lost 3 bases and the J gene lost 1 base, with 8 bases spanning the gap. The CDR3 totals 13 residues. CDR3 nucleotides: TGCAGTGCTAGGAAGGCGGGCACAGATACGCAGTATTTT. This gives the protein CSARKAGTDTQYF.

This CDR3 is CSARDGTGVREQYF. The CDR3 coding sequence is TGCAGTGCTAGAGACGGGACAGGAGTACGCGAGCAGTACTTC. This sequence joins TRBV20-1 and TRBJ2-7; TRBD1 matches at 8 bases. In germline, CDR1 is DFQATT, CDR2 SNEGSKA (reference sequence). The CDR3 is made up of 14 amino acids. V was clipped by 0 bases and J by 6 bases; unmatched bases: 7.

A few counts support this clonotype. The J gene is TRBJ2-7, the V gene TRBV20-1; D assignment may be TRBD1 or TRBD2 (5 bases each). The CDR3 sequence is 12 residues long. V was pared by 6 bases and J by 3 bases, with 12 bases between. Germline V gene data show CDR1 as DFQATT and CDR2 as SNEGSKA (reference sequence). CDR3 nucleotide sequence: TGCAGTGCCTTGGAGGACAACTACGAGCAGTACTTC. It translates to CSALEDNYEQYF.

This chain uses TRBV6-1 with TRBJ2-1; no clear D gene. Trimming stripped 3 bases from V and 10 bases from J, with 10 bases between. This CDR3 contains 12 residues. Germline V CDR1 and CDR2: MNHNS, SASEGT. The DNA of the CDR3 is TGTGCCAGCAGTGAGGGCAGCTTCGAGCAGTTCTTC. Translating it yields CASSEGSFEQFF.

This clonotype was recorded at least ten times. The genes are TRBV20-1 and TRBJ2-5, with TRBD2 matching over 8 bases. The ends lost 5 bases at V and 2 bases at J; junction bases unmatched: 10. CDR3 length equals 15 residues. The germline CDR1 and CDR2 sequences are DFQATT and SNEGSKA (reference sequence). The CDR3, as DNA: TGCAGTGCTCCCCTTCTGGCGGGGGGTCAAGAGACCCAGTACTTC. Translation gives CSAPLLAGGQETQYF.

This clonotype was detected ten times or more. Here the CDR3 reads CASTRDRSRGSGKPQHF. The CDR3 region has the DNA TGTGCCAGCACCCGGGACAGGAGTAGAGGGAGTGGGAAGCCCCAGCATTTT. This rearrangement joins TRBV2 to TRBJ1-5; TRBD1 matches 8 bases. Germline V gives CDR1 SNHLY, CDR2 FYNNEI. CDR3 length: 17 residues. V was clipped by 7 bases and J by 8 bases; unmatched bases: 19. Combining the CDR3 with reference TRBV2 and TRBJ1-5 gives the whole variable domain EPEVTQTPSHQVTQMGQEVILRCVPISNHLYFYWYRQILGQKVEFLVSFYNNEISEKSEIFDDQFSVERPDGSNFTLKIRSTKLEDSAMYFCASTRDRSRGSGKPQHFGDGTRLSIL.

The V call is TRBV5-1, the J call TRBJ2-3, with D perhaps TRBD2 (6 bases). From germline, CDR1 is SGHRS and CDR2 YFSETQ. The V and J ends lost 0 bases and 6 bases respectively, with 8 bases between them. This CDR3 comprises 13 residues. CDR3: CASSLASVDTQYF. As DNA, the CDR3 is TGCGCCAGCAGCTTGGCTAGCGTGGATACGCAGTATTTT.

This clonotype was detected ten times or more. The chain carries TRBV10-3 and TRBJ1-2; D may be TRBD1 (5 bases). This CDR3 is 13 amino acids long. V dropped 3 bases and J dropped 8 bases, with 13 bases sitting between them. CDR1 and CDR2 (germline): ENHRY, SYGVKD. The CDR3 DNA reads as TGTGCCATCAGTGACTCCCCTAGGGGCGGCTACACCTTC. Translation: CAISDSPRGGYTF.

The chain carries TRBV19 and TRBJ1-1; D unresolved. CDR3 length: 14 residues. V was pared by 5 bases and J by 6 bases, with 16 bases between. Per germline, CDR1 LNHDA and CDR2 SQIVND (reference sequence). As DNA, the CDR3 is TGTGCCAGTAGTTTACCCTCCGTGGCCCCTGAAGCTTTCTTT. As protein: CASSLPSVAPEAFF.

The chain carries TRBV6-2 or TRBV6-3 and TRBJ2-7; D unresolved. V shed 0 bases and J shed 0 bases, with 9 bases lying between them. The CDR3 has 15 residues. CDR1 and CDR2 (germline): MNHEY, SVGEGT. The CDR3 region is CASSYSGRLSYEQYF. Here the CDR3 DNA reads TGTGCCAGCAGTTACTCGGGTAGACTCTCCTACGAGCAGTACTTC.

The chain links TRBV2 to TRBJ1-5, with D uncertain. The CDR3 is made up of 14 amino acids. CDR1 is SNHLY and CDR2 is FYNNEI in the germline V gene. Trimming stripped 4 bases from V and 1 base from J, with 8 bases between. CDR3 region: CASSGDSSNQPQHF. The CDR3 DNA reads TGTGCCAGCAGTGGCGACTCGAGCAATCAGCCCCAGCATTTT.

V usage is TRBV3-1 and J usage is TRBJ2-2; D might be TRBD2 (7 bases). Germline V lookup: CDR1 LGHDT, CDR2 YNNKEL (reference sequence). With 0 bases removed from V and 6 bases from J, the gap between germline ends came to 17 bases. The CDR3 is 17 residues long. In DNA, the CDR3 is TGTGCCAGCAGCCAAGATCATGGGGGGGGGCCCGCCGGGGAGCTGTTTTTT. It encodes CASSQDHGGGPAGELFF.

This clonotype has only a few counts. The rearrangement links TRBV5-1 to TRBJ1-2; TRBD1 matches at 7 bases. The CDR3 is 14 amino acids. The ends lost 0 bases at V and 8 bases at J; junction bases unmatched: 7. Germline CDR1 is SGHRS and CDR2 is YFSETQ. DNA of the CDR3: TGCGCCAGCAGCTTGGGTCGGCAGGGGGAAGGCTACACCTTC. It yields the protein CASSLGRQGEGYTF.

V and J are TRBV10-2 and TRBJ1-5, with D maybe TRBD1 (6 bases). Germline CDR1 WSHSY, CDR2 SAAADI. The CDR3 length is 14 residues. The V and J ends lost 0 bases and 7 bases respectively, with 10 bases between them. The CDR3 sequence is CASSESGAKQPQHF. The CDR3 DNA reads TGCGCCAGCAGTGAGTCGGGGGCTAAACAGCCCCAGCATTTT.

This chain joins TRBV5-5 and TRBJ2-7; the D is unclear. Germline CDR1 reads SGHKS; CDR2 reads YYEKEE (reference sequence). Trimming cost V 0 bases and J 2 bases, with 12 bases left between them. The CDR3 totals 15 residues. The CDR3 DNA reads TGTGCCAGCAGCTTGGCAGTTTCCCTTACCTACGAGCAGTACTTC. Protein sequence: CASSLAVSLTYEQYF.

The chain employs TRBV6-5 and TRBJ2-7; the D gene is possibly TRBD1 (5 bases). V was pared by 2 bases and J by 1 base, with 12 bases between. Germline CDR1 and CDR2: MNHEY and SVGAGI. The CDR3 contains 15 residues. The CDR3 spells CASSYPRQSSYEQYF. CDR3 bases: TGTGCCAGCAGTTACCCACGACAGAGTTCCTACGAGCAGTACTTC.

This clonotype was counted between two and nine times. The V call is TRBV19, the J call TRBJ2-2; unclear D gene. Trimming took off 6 bases at V and 2 bases at J, with 13 bases between the two ends. The CDR3 covers 15 residues. Germline CDR1 and CDR2: LNHDA and SQIVND (reference sequence). This chain's CDR3 is CASSPIGVNTGELFF. The CDR3 DNA reads TGTGCCAGTAGCCCCATCGGCGTCAACACCGGGGAGCTGTTTTTT.

This clonotype was observed many times. The rearrangement uses TRBV2 and TRBJ1-5, with unresolved D. Germline V gives CDR1 SNHLY, CDR2 FYNNEI. V lost 7 bases and J lost 1, with 11 bases in between. The CDR3 covers 14 residues. The CDR3, as DNA: TGTGCCAGCAAGATGGGGTCCAGCAATCAGCCCCAGCATTTT. The encoded protein is CASKMGSSNQPQHF.

This rearrangement joins TRBV2 to TRBJ1-6, with D perhaps TRBD1 (5 bases). In germline, CDR1 is SNHLY, CDR2 FYNNEI. Trimming left V 10 bases short and J 7 bases short, with 17 bases between. CDR3 length: 14 residues. The CDR3 sequence: CATRGGGSNSPLHF. CDR3 DNA sequence: TGTGCCACCCGGGGCGGGGGTTCGAATTCACCCCTCCACTTT.

The J gene is TRBJ1-6, the V gene TRBV18; D is unclear. Trimming took off 2 bases at V and 9 bases at J, with 14 bases between the two ends. The CDR3 covers 15 residues. Germline V gene lookup returns CDR1 KGHSH and CDR2 LQKENI. Written as DNA, the CDR3 is TGTGCCAGCTCACCATCCGGGGATAGTGGTTCACCCCTCCACTTT. Translating it yields CASSPSGDSGSPLHF.